The clone carrying this T cell receptor (beta chain) has only one observation. Clones were read by immunoSEQ multiplex PCR, and TCRdb kept only the in-frame ones, dropping some. The sample lists 150,000 to 200,000 clones, nearly 90% seen once, with more than 1.3% in the top ten. The data originate from a study of control samples from healthy donors and cancer patients. The CDR3 totals 19 residues. V shed 1 base, J shed 2 bases, and the junction held 9 bases outside the gene matches. Germline-derived CDR1 and CDR2 are LGHDT and YNNKEL (reference sequence). The specimen sequenced was blood. The clonotype comes from a woman between 45 and 65 years old in good health. This sequence joins TRBV3-1 (or the pseudogene TRBV3-2) and TRBJ2-2; 11 nucleotides align to TRBD1. The CDR3 nucleotides are TGTGCCAGCAGCCAAGGGGGGACAGGGGGGATCTCAAACACCGGGGAGCTGTTTTTT. This codes for CASSQGGTGGISNTGELFF.